This TCR beta chain comes out of a study of CD8 T cells in ankylosing spondylitis (dated by TCRdb to 2015 to 2018). With respect to the entire study: The study profiled T cell receptor beta repertoires in healthy donors and ankylosing spondylitis patients to find disease-linked TCR variants. In total, the full study cohort was made up of 95 to 110 healthy donors and roughly 27 ankylosing spondylitis patients. Peripheral blood was sampled, and synovial fluid was also collected from ankylosing spondylitis patients.

This clonotype was counted many times. Its specific antigen is unknown. No quality values exist for individual bases; no much larger clone is one base distant. Study-wide conclusions, independent of this receptor: The disease-linked clones were reported to be significantly enriched in matched synovial fluid samples from ankylosing spondylitis patients. Some TCR beta motif variants had previously been reported in synovial fluid and blood of reactive arthritis patients, which suggested common disease-initiation mechanisms. The disease-linked clones showed a CD8+ phenotype and occurred at relatively low frequencies in peripheral blood. A TCR beta motif of fewer than 10 highly homologous amino acid variants appeared characteristic of blood from ankylosing spondylitis patients.

The germline V gene yields MNHEY for CDR1 and SVGAGI for CDR2. The junction carries 15 bases between V and J, which are trimmed by 2 bases and 7 bases respectively. Including cysteine and phenylalanine, the CDR3 has 15 amino acids. This entry keeps only the CDR3 DNA: 45 bases, framed from base 1. The run used an Illumina HiSeq 2500. Quantitative 5'-RACE with molecular barcodes was used to prepare TCR beta libraries. Concerning the study's data processing: A new computational method based on a probabilistic model of VDJ rearrangement was used to identify disease-linked TCR variants. In-frame beta chains were kept once TCRdb had trimmed the public reads at Q25 with fastp and called clones with MiXCR. Rows with a matching CDR3 protein are joined into one entry that keeps the most common DNA and genes. The V and J calls here are based on TCRdb, not the publication. The sample includes tens of thousands of distinct CDR3 sequences, with 6.5% to 9% observed a single time. Roughly a tenth of the sample belongs to the ten largest clones.

Here the chain combines TRBV6-5 and TRBJ2-1; TRBD1 is perhaps the D gene, given 5 matching bases. The TCR originated in a male donor with ankylosing spondylitis or in good health (not recorded which). Sample: blood, either unsorted or a sorted T cell fraction (not recorded which). This receptor has the CDR3 CASSYESGSRNEQFF. The DNA sequence reads TGTGCCAGCAGTTACGAGTCAGGGTCGCGAAATGAGCAGTTCTTC.